Presented here are 10 T cell receptor beta chains from one specimen sequenced in a study of shared clonotypes between healthy human individuals. This table comes from immunoSEQ multiplex PCR, and its TCRdb copy is limited to in-frame clones, with some not included. The table lists around 510,000 clones, 90% to 96% of them singletons. The specimen sequenced was naive CD4+ T cells sorted from blood. Subset indicated: CD45RA+ positively selected. Source of these receptors: a woman in her twenties or thirties in good health.

The CDR3 DNA sequence: TGTGCCAGCAGCTTTCAGTCTTGGGAGGGGACTGAAGCTTTCTTT. Its protein is CASSFQSWEGTEAFF. The V call is TRBV7-2, the J call TRBJ1-1; TRBD1 is a possible D gene (5 bases). V gave up 3 bases and J gave up 5 bases, with 16 bases separating them. The CDR3 is 15 residues long. CDR1 and CDR2 (germline): SGHTA, FQGNSA.

The gene calls are TRBV19 and TRBJ1-4; D ambiguous. The CDR3 is made up of 13 amino acids. Trimming left V 4 bases short and J 5 bases short, with 8 bases between. CDR1 is LNHDA, CDR2 SQIVND, per germline (reference sequence). The CDR3 region has the DNA TGTGCCAGTAGTAACCCTCCGAATGAAAAACTGTTTTTT. Its translation is CASSNPPNEKLFF. Full variable domain (rest looked up from reference TRBV19 and TRBJ1-4): DGGITQSPKYLFRKEGQNVTLSCEQNLNHDAMYWYRQDPGQGLRLIYYSQIVNDFQKGDIAEGYSVSREKKESFPLTVTSAQKNPTAFYLCASSNPPNEKLFFGSGTQLSVL.

The V gene is TRBV6-1, the J gene TRBJ1-4; weak D call: TRBD1 (6 bases). CDR1 and CDR2 from the germline V gene are MNHNS and SASEGT. The CDR3 covers 15 residues. V was clipped by 2 bases and J by 5 bases, with 12 bases between them. The CDR3 nucleotides are TGTGCCAGCAGTGAACCGGGACAAGGGAATGAAAAACTGTTTTTT. Amino acid sequence: CASSEPGQGNEKLFF.

The chain recombines TRBV7-9 with TRBJ1-3; TRBD1 aligns across 7 bases. The CDR3 extends over 14 amino acids. Trimming at V came to 5 bases and at J to 5 bases, leaving 6 bases not matched to a gene. Germline assignment: CDR1 SEHNR and CDR2 FQNEAQ (reference sequence). For the CDR3, the DNA is TGTGCCAGCAGCCCAGGGGGGGGTCGAAACACCATATATTTT. This translates into CASSPGGGRNTIYF.

The CDR3 loop is CASRGPTSYEQYF. The CDR3 bases are TGTGCCAGCCGAGGCCCCACTTCCTACGAGCAGTACTTC. J is TRBJ2-7 and V is TRBV28, with D unresolved. Germline CDR1 and CDR2: MDHEN and SYDVKM. V was pared by 8 bases and J by 1 base, with 12 bases between. The CDR3 has 13 residues.

The chain employs TRBV11-2 and TRBJ2-2; 11 nucleotides match TRBD2. Germline V gene data show CDR1 as SGHAT and CDR2 as FQNNGV. The V gene end was trimmed by 5 bases and the J gene end by 0 bases; junction bases not matched to a gene: 2. This CDR3 comprises 16 residues. CDR3 sequence: CASSLTSGTNTGELFF. CDR3 DNA: TGTGCCAGCAGCCTGACTAGCGGGACGAACACCGGGGAGCTGTTTTTT.

This clone has only one observation. The V call is TRBV15, the J call TRBJ2-7; 7 bases are a match to TRBD2. This CDR3 is 15 amino acids long. Trimming removed 2 bases from V and 5 bases from J; junction bases left unmatched: 9. Germline-derived CDR1 and CDR2 are LNHNV and YYDKDF (reference sequence). The CDR3 loop reads CATSRRSGGFNEQYF. The CDR3 DNA reads TGTGCCACCAGCAGAAGATCGGGGGGATTCAACGAGCAGTACTTC.

The chain employs TRBV25-1 and TRBJ1-3, with D perhaps TRBD1 (5 bases). Germline lookup yields CDR1 MGHDK and CDR2 SYGVNS. The CDR3 has 14 amino acids. Trimming removed 6 bases from V and 4 bases from J, with 13 bases in between. Here the CDR3 DNA reads TGTGCCAGCAGCACAACAGGTACAGGAAACACCATATATTTT. This sequence encodes CASSTTGTGNTIYF.

Comments on this clone: Distinct nucleotide sequences in the sample also encode this CDR3. The chain links TRBV28 to TRBJ2-7, with D unclear. The V gene's germline CDR1 is MDHEN and CDR2 SYDVKM. Trimming pared 5 bases from V and 4 bases from J, leaving 6 bases between. This CDR3 contains 11 residues. The chain's CDR3 is CASSLGYEQYF. CDR3 nucleotide sequence: TGTGCCAGCAGTCTGGGGTACGAGCAGTACTTC.

J is TRBJ2-7 and V is TRBV18, with D possibly being TRBD1 (6 bases). This CDR3 comprises 14 residues. Germline CDR1 and CDR2: KGHSH and LQKENI. Trimming shortened V by 5 bases and J by 5 bases, and 16 bases separated the two germline ends. The CDR3 spells CASSNYRDLDEQYF. In DNA form, the CDR3 reads TGTGCCAGCTCAAATTACAGGGACCTGGACGAGCAGTACTTC. The full variable domain, completed using reference TRBV18 and TRBJ2-7, is NAGVMQNPRHLVRRRGQEARLRCSPMKGHSHVYWYRQLPEEGLKFMVYLQKENIIDESGMPKERFSAEFPKEGPSILRIQQVVRGDSAAYFCASSNYRDLDEQYFGPGTRLTVT.